Below, 8 T cell receptor beta chains from the same sample are listed, as sequenced in a study of human T cells and chemical hapten exposure (dated by TCRdb to the early 2020s). Per the publication, the time point label means: patch test 2, 6 weeks after DPC sensitization. Per the publication, the treatment or condition label means: therapeutic diphenylcyclopropenone sensitization with weekly scalp DPC. To prepare the library, RACE was applied. Sequenced using a NextSeq 500. TCRdb reworked the public reads: Q25 trimming with fastp, MiXCR clone assembly, productive beta chains retained. All rows with the same CDR3 protein become a single entry with the most common DNA and genes. The sample profile shows approximately 350,000 distinct CDR3 sequences; around 6% of them were found once. The top ten clonotypes cover less than 6.5% of the sample. Material: whole blood, obtained in connection with sensitization to the hapten diphenylcyclopropenone (DPC). The receptors shown here come from a woman under 30 with alopecia areata. Some clones in this sample may be carry-over from other donors' samples.

This clonotype has a count of ten or more. The chain joins TRBV28 to TRBJ1-1; no definite D call. Trimming took off 3 bases at V and 5 bases at J, with 10 bases between the two ends. Germline values: CDR1 MDHEN, CDR2 SYDVKM. The CDR3 runs to 13 residues. This CDR3 is CASSLPQRTEAFF. The CDR3 DNA reads TGTGCCAGCAGTTTGCCCCAGAGAACTGAAGCTTTCTTT.

For the CDR3, the DNA is TGCGCCAGCAGCTTGGTATCGGACATAAGGGAGACCCAGTACTTC. Encoded protein: CASSLVSDIRETQYF. The chain has TRBV5-1 and TRBJ2-5; TRBD1 is a possible D gene (5 bases). The CDR3 covers 15 residues. In germline, CDR1 is SGHRS, CDR2 YFSETQ. Trimming removed 0 bases from V and 5 bases from J, with 14 bases in between.

A few counts support this clonotype. The CDR3 loop reads CATSDGDGYEQYF. For the CDR3, the DNA is TGTGCCACCAGTGACGGGGATGGCTACGAGCAGTACTTC. This sequence joins TRBV15 and TRBJ2-7, with D possibly matching TRBD2 (5 bases). In germline, CDR1 is LNHNV, CDR2 YYDKDF (reference sequence). V lost 6 bases to trimming and J lost 3 bases, with 12 bases between them. The CDR3 extends over 13 amino acids.

The chain carries TRBV27 and TRBJ1-4; 9 bases are a match to TRBD1. Germline CDR1 MNHEY, CDR2 SMNVEV (reference sequence). J was trimmed by 7 bases and V by 4 bases; bases with no gene match: 10. The CDR3 sequence is 16 residues long. The CDR3 DNA reads as TGTGCCAGCAGTTCCTCACCGACAGGGGGAAGTGAAAAACTGTTTTTT. Its translation is CASSSSPTGGSEKLFF.

In its sample, this clonotype was seen many times. This chain connects TRBV6-2 or TRBV6-3 to TRBJ2-4, with 13 bases identical to TRBD2. Germline CDR1 is MNHEY and CDR2 is SVGEGT. The CDR3 has 18 residues. V was pared by 5 bases and J by 4 bases, with 11 bases of the junction left unmatched. This chain's CDR3 is CASSHGNRGLAGKNIQYF. The DNA of the CDR3 is TGTGCCAGCAGTCACGGAAACCGGGGACTAGCGGGAAAAAACATTCAGTACTTC.

The sample holds a few counts of this clonotype. CDR3 amino acids: CASSPPASGGPGTDTQYF. CDR3 DNA: TGCGCCAGCAGCCCGCCGGCTAGCGGGGGCCCTGGGACAGATACGCAGTATTTT. The J gene is TRBJ2-3, the V gene TRBV5-1; TRBD2 agrees at 10 bases. The CDR3 consists of 18 residues. The junction had 14 bases not matched to a gene; V was cut back by 4 bases and J by 3 bases. Germline values: CDR1 SGHRS, CDR2 YFSETQ.

The table lists this clonotype with many counts. The V gene is TRBV5-4, the J gene TRBJ1-3, with 9 bases aligning to TRBD1. The V gene end was trimmed by 0 bases and the J gene end by 3 bases; junction bases not matched to a gene: 4. The CDR3 totals 16 residues. Germline V gene sequence: CDR1 SGHNT, CDR2 YYREEE (reference sequence). Here the CDR3 reads CASSLGTGAVGNTIYF. DNA of the CDR3: TGTGCCAGCAGCTTGGGGACAGGGGCCGTTGGAAACACCATATATTTT.

The table lists this clonotype with many counts. The chain has TRBV6-2 or TRBV6-3 and TRBJ2-3; D perhaps matches TRBD2 (6 bases). Trimming took off 2 bases at V and 0 bases at J, with 15 bases between the two ends. The CDR3 length is 17 residues. Germline CDR1 MNHEY, CDR2 SVGEGT. The CDR3: CASSYGPSAESTDTQYF. CDR3 sequence (DNA): TGTGCCAGCAGTTACGGACCTAGCGCAGAGAGCACAGATACGCAGTATTTT.